Listed here are 32 T cell receptor beta chains from one sample, sequenced in a study of ipilimumab plus nivolumab after autologous stem cell transplantation. The method was immunoSEQ multiplex PCR; TCRdb's version includes in-frame clones alone and lacks a portion of them. The table has about 19,000 clones, 81% seen once. Sequencing used PBMCs, obtained in a trial of ipilimumab plus nivolumab as post-transplant consolidation. The origin of the receptors is a male donor with diffuse large B-cell lymphoma.

The rearrangement uses TRBV7-2 and TRBJ2-4; D possibly corresponds to TRBD2 (5 bases). Per germline, CDR1 SGHTA and CDR2 FQGNSA. The CDR3 totals 13 residues. V was clipped by 5 bases and J by 3 bases, with 8 bases between them. The CDR3 spells CASSPRDKNIQYF. The DNA for the CDR3 is TGTGCCAGCAGCCCGAGGGACAAAAACATTCAGTACTTC.

This chain connects TRBV4-2 to TRBJ2-7, with 8 bases fitting TRBD1. CDR1 is LGHNA, CDR2 YNFKEQ, per germline. The CDR3 sequence is 15 residues long. With 2 bases clipped from V and 2 bases from J, the junction kept 5 bases outside the gene matches. CDR3 sequence: CASSQPGTGPYEQYF. The CDR3 DNA sequence: TGTGCCAGCAGCCAACCGGGGACAGGCCCCTACGAGCAGTACTTC.

The chain couples TRBV19 to TRBJ1-2, with 9 nucleotides matching TRBD1. CDR3 length: 16 residues. V shed 1 base and J 4 bases; nucleotides not matched to a gene: 7. Germline loops: CDR1 LNHDA, CDR2 SQIVND (reference sequence). CDR3 sequence (DNA): TGTGCCAGTAGTATAGGGGAGACAGGGGGTCGCTATGGCTACACCTTC. This translates into CASSIGETGGRYGYTF.

This clone was seen a single time. The chain has TRBV27 and TRBJ1-1; a possible D gene is TRBD1 (6 bases). The germline V gene encodes CDR1 MNHEY and CDR2 SMNVEV (reference sequence). Trimming removed 6 bases from V and 11 bases from J, with 16 bases in between. The CDR3 consists of 12 residues. For the CDR3, the DNA is TGTGCCAGCAGCCCAGGGGAACTACCCGCTTTCTTT. Encoded protein: CASSPGELPAFF.

The V and J genes are TRBV6-6 and TRBJ2-7; 9 positions agree with TRBD2. This CDR3 has 16 amino acids. Germline CDR1 and CDR2: MNHNY and SVGAGI (reference sequence). V lost 4 bases and J lost 6; bases outside the gene matches: 13. The CDR3 DNA is TGTGCCAGCAGTTTCTTAGCGGGGGCCTCCCCCGGCGAGCAGTACTTC. It translates to CASSFLAGASPGEQYF.

This clone was detected only once. The rearrangement links TRBV2 to TRBJ2-2; D tentatively fits TRBD1 or TRBD2 (5 bases each). This CDR3 is 14 amino acids long. The V end lost 2 bases, the J end lost 5 bases, and 9 bases lay between the germline ends. Germline CDR1 SNHLY, CDR2 FYNNEI. The CDR3 region is CASSERGATGELFF. For the CDR3, the DNA is TGTGCCAGCAGTGAAAGGGGAGCGACCGGGGAGCTGTTTTTT.

The chain uses TRBV18 and TRBJ1-1; 9 nucleotides line up with TRBD1. Germline CDR1 KGHSH, CDR2 LQKENI. CDR3 size: 15 residues. V lost 4 bases and J lost 1; bases outside the gene matches: 4. CDR3 amino acids: CASSQRTGENTEAFF. The CDR3 DNA follows: TGTGCCAGCTCACAACGGACAGGGGAGAACACTGAAGCTTTCTTT.

This clone has a single count. The CDR3 is CASSLPPTSRNEQFF. In nucleotides, the CDR3 is TGTGCCAGCAGCTTGCCCCCGACTAGTCGTAATGAGCAGTTCTTC. The rearrangement uses TRBV5-4 and TRBJ2-1, with TRBD2 as a possible D gene (6 bases). The CDR3 is made up of 15 amino acids. Trimming removed 1 base from V and 7 bases from J, with 15 bases in between. Per the germline V gene, CDR1 is SGHNT and CDR2 is YYREEE (reference sequence).

J is TRBJ1-2 and V is TRBV7-2; no definite D call. The V end was cut by 5 bases, the J end by 4 bases, with 11 bases between. There are 13 residues in the CDR3. The germline CDR1 and CDR2 sequences are SGHTA and FQGNSA. The CDR3 is CASSLGYGYGYTF. The CDR3 DNA follows: TGTGCCAGCAGCCTAGGGTACGGCTATGGCTACACCTTC.

The rearrangement joins TRBV19 to TRBJ2-3, with D perhaps TRBD1 (6 bases). Between the trimmed V and J ends, which lost 6 bases and 5 bases, there was a span of 15 bases. CDR1 and CDR2 from the germline V gene are LNHDA and SQIVND (reference sequence). The CDR3 has 14 residues. CDR3: CASRRTARGDTQYF. In nucleotides, the CDR3 is TGTGCCAGTAGGCGGACAGCCCGGGGAGATACGCAGTATTTT.

This clone came up once. V is TRBV6-6 and J is TRBJ2-3; TRBD2 matches 7 bases. Germline CDR1 MNHNY, CDR2 SVGAGI (reference sequence). The CDR3 has 14 amino acids. V lost 7 bases and J lost 1; bases outside the gene matches: 5. This CDR3 is CASKPAGGTDTQYF. As DNA, the CDR3 is TGTGCCAGCAAGCCGGCGGGGGGCACAGATACGCAGTATTTT.

The sample holds a few counts of this clone. This rearrangement joins TRBV27 to TRBJ1-6, with a weak D call TRBD1 (5 bases). The CDR3 has 15 amino acids. In germline, CDR1 is MNHEY, CDR2 SMNVEV (reference sequence). V was pared by 7 bases and J by 7 bases, with 17 bases between. CDR3 in amino acids: CASTPRQGRNSPLHF. DNA of the CDR3: TGTGCCAGCACCCCCCGGCAGGGTAGAAATTCACCCCTCCACTTT.

This clone was recorded only once. The V gene is TRBV27, the J gene TRBJ2-5, with TRBD1 as a possible D gene (6 bases). Trimming cost V 1 base and J 0 bases, with 15 bases left between them. Germline-derived CDR1 and CDR2 are MNHEY and SMNVEV (reference sequence). CDR3 length: 17 residues. CDR3 DNA sequence: TGTGCCAGCAGTTTATACGCCCTGACAGGCAACCAAGAGACCCAGTACTTC. It translates to CASSLYALTGNQETQYF.

The genes are TRBV5-1 and TRBJ2-2, with D possibly being TRBD1 or TRBD2 (6 bases each). CDR3 length: 16 amino acids. Trimming removed 4 bases from V and 1 base from J, with 14 bases in between. From germline, CDR1 is SGHRS and CDR2 YFSETQ. CDR3 sequence (DNA): TGCGCCAGCAGCCGGAACGGGGGCGGGAACACCGGGGAGCTGTTTTTT. This translates into CASSRNGGGNTGELFF.

This clone has only a few counts. This sequence joins TRBV19 and TRBJ2-5; 8 nucleotides match TRBD1. The CDR3 has 14 amino acids. The germline V gene encodes CDR1 LNHDA and CDR2 SQIVND (reference sequence). V was clipped by 4 bases and J by 6 bases; unmatched bases: 7. CDR3 protein: CASSTAGGSKTQYF. The DNA for the CDR3 is TGTGCCAGTAGTACCGCAGGGGGCTCGAAGACCCAGTACTTC.

The chain has TRBV4-2 and TRBJ2-4; 11 bases are a match to TRBD2. Trimming cost V 1 base and J 3 bases; bases outside gene matches: 8. CDR1 LGHNA and CDR2 YNFKEQ come from the germline V gene. This CDR3 comprises 18 residues. CDR3 loop: CASSQVLAGGPGKNIQYF. For the CDR3, the DNA is TGTGCCAGCAGCCAAGTCTTAGCGGGGGGGCCAGGCAAAAACATTCAGTACTTC.

This chain connects TRBV5-6 to TRBJ1-1, with 7 bases aligning to TRBD1. V dropped 3 bases and J dropped 3; count of bases not matched to a gene: 5. Per the germline V gene, CDR1 is SGHDT and CDR2 is YYEEEE. The CDR3 runs to 14 residues. The CDR3 region is CASSSGDSYTEAFF. The DNA for the CDR3 is TGTGCCAGCAGCTCGGGGGACAGCTACACTGAAGCTTTCTTT. Filled out from reference TRBV5-6 and TRBJ1-1, the complete variable domain reads DAGVTQSPTHLIKTRGQQVTLRCSPKSGHDTVSWYQQALGQGPQFIFQYYEEEERQRGNFPDRFSGHQFPNYSSELNVNALLLGDSALYLCASSSGDSYTEAFFGQGTRLTVV.

In DNA, the CDR3 is TGTGCCAGCAGACGATCATTGGACAGGGCTAGCGGGGTTTACGAGCAGTACTTC. It is translated as CASRRSLDRASGVYEQYF. The V and J genes are TRBV4-2 and TRBJ2-7; a possible D gene is TRBD2 (9 bases). Germline loops: CDR1 LGHNA, CDR2 YNFKEQ. The CDR3 length is 18 residues. V was trimmed by 6 bases and J by 4 bases, leaving 28 bases between them.

The chain recombines TRBV25-1 with TRBJ1-6; TRBD1 agrees at 10 bases. CDR3 length equals 17 residues. The junction had 10 bases not matched to a gene; V was cut back by 3 bases and J by 8 bases. Germline V gene lookup returns CDR1 MGHDK and CDR2 SYGVNS. This CDR3 is CASSDSYGDRGYSPLHF. The CDR3 DNA is TGTGCCAGCAGTGACAGTTACGGGGACAGGGGATATTCACCCCTCCACTTT.

This clone was seen a single time. An end of the junction does not agree with germline; a read error may underlie this. The chain recombines TRBV5-4 with TRBJ2-5; TRBD1 agrees at 10 bases. Germline V gives CDR1 SGHNT, CDR2 YYREEE (reference sequence). This CDR3 has 15 amino acids. The CDR3 reads CASSQEDRGRETQYF. CDR3 in DNA: TGCGCCAGCAGCCAAGAGGACAGGGGGAGGGAGACCCAGTACTTC.

This chain links TRBV7-2 with TRBJ2-1; 7 bases match TRBD2. The CDR3 spans 15 residues. Unmatched junction bases numbered 11, after V lost 5 bases and J lost 7 bases. CDR1 and CDR2 from the germline V gene are SGHTA and FQGNSA. Written as DNA, the CDR3 is TGTGCCAGCAGCGAACAAGCGGGGCGGAGGAATGAGCAGTTCTTC. Translating it yields CASSEQAGRRNEQFF.

The genes are TRBV7-2 and TRBJ2-1; no clear D. V was trimmed by 4 bases and J by 1 base, leaving 11 bases between them. The germline V gene has CDR1 SGHTA and CDR2 FQGNSA. CDR3 length: 15 amino acids. CDR3: CASSYGSISYNEQFF. DNA of the CDR3: TGTGCCAGCAGCTACGGGTCTATTTCCTACAATGAGCAGTTCTTC.

This clone has a handful of counts. The chain employs TRBV18 and TRBJ2-7; no clear D gene. Looked up from germline, CDR1 is KGHSH and CDR2 is LQKENI. The CDR3 extends over 13 amino acids. The germline V and J ends were trimmed by 4 bases and 5 bases, with 12 bases remaining between them. CDR3 region: CASSRESGNEQYF. The CDR3 bases are TGTGCCAGCTCACGGGAAAGTGGAAACGAGCAGTACTTC.

The chain employs TRBV19 and TRBJ1-2; the match to TRBD1 covers 9 bases. The V gene end was trimmed by 7 bases and the J gene end by 2 bases; junction bases not matched to a gene: 5. This CDR3 contains 14 residues. CDR1 and CDR2 from the germline V gene are LNHDA and SQIVND (reference sequence). The CDR3 region has the DNA TGTGCCAGTAAACGGACAGGGGAAAACTATGGCTACACCTTC. Protein product: CASKRTGENYGYTF.

This rearrangement joins TRBV6-6 to TRBJ2-7; 11 bases are shared with TRBD2. The CDR3 length is 15 residues. V shed 6 bases, J shed 3 bases, and the junction held 7 bases outside the gene matches. Germline-derived CDR1 and CDR2 are MNHNY and SVGAGI (reference sequence). This CDR3 is CASSLPGTSGYEQYF. The CDR3 DNA sequence: TGTGCCAGCAGCCTCCCCGGGACTAGCGGCTACGAGCAGTACTTC.

The gene calls are TRBV5-1 and TRBJ2-5; D may be TRBD1 (5 bases). The CDR3 is 14 residues long. Germline assignment: CDR1 SGHRS and CDR2 YFSETQ. Trimming stripped 0 bases from V and 0 bases from J, with 6 bases between. The CDR3 region has the DNA TGCGCCAGCAGCTTGGCAGGGCACCAAGAGACCCAGTACTTC. It codes for CASSLAGHQETQYF.

This sequence joins TRBV6-6 and TRBJ1-6; no firm D call. The CDR3 has 13 amino acids. Germline-derived CDR1 and CDR2 are MNHNY and SVGAGI (reference sequence). Trimming removed 6 bases from V and 9 bases from J, with 12 bases in between. In DNA form, the CDR3 reads TGTGCCAGCAGCCCCCAAGGGCGTTCACCCCTCCACTTT. It translates to CASSPQGRSPLHF.

This chain links TRBV6-6 with TRBJ2-3; 8 bases are a match to TRBD2. Germline values: CDR1 MNHNY, CDR2 SVGAGI (reference sequence). Unmatched junction bases numbered 5, after V lost 7 bases and J lost 5 bases. This CDR3 region has 13 residues. This CDR3 is CASKGSGIDTQYF. CDR3 nucleotides: TGTGCCAGCAAAGGTAGCGGGATAGATACGCAGTATTTT.

The V and J genes are TRBV6-5 and TRBJ1-1; D gene unclear. This CDR3 is built from 13 residues. V lost 2 bases, J lost 0 bases, and 4 bases lay in between. Germline V gene sequence: CDR1 MNHEY, CDR2 SVGAGI. The CDR3 reads CASSYTVNTEAFF. CDR3 bases: TGTGCCAGCAGTTACACAGTGAACACTGAAGCTTTCTTT.

The V gene is TRBV18, the J gene TRBJ1-6; D remains unclear. The CDR3 length is 14 residues. Trimming pared 6 bases from V and 0 bases from J, leaving 6 bases between. CDR1 KGHSH and CDR2 LQKENI come from the germline V gene. The CDR3 loop reads CASSASSYNSPLHF. In DNA form, the CDR3 reads TGTGCCAGCTCGGCGAGCTCCTATAATTCACCCCTCCACTTT.

V is TRBV11-2 and J is TRBJ2-7, with TRBD1 matching 8 bases. V trimming: 5 bases; J trimming: 5 bases; junction bases outside the gene matches: 5. This CDR3 region has 13 residues. Looked up from germline, CDR1 is SGHAT and CDR2 is FQNNGV. CDR3 in DNA: TGTGCCAGCAGCCCGGCAGGGGGCGACGAGCAGTACTTC. The encoded protein is CASSPAGGDEQYF.

This rearrangement joins TRBV19 to TRBJ2-3, with TRBD2 matching over 11 bases. CDR1 is LNHDA and CDR2 is SQIVND in the germline V gene (reference sequence). There are 13 residues in the CDR3. J was trimmed by 8 bases and V by 10 bases; bases with no gene match: 8. CDR3 nucleotide sequence: TGTGCCACCAGGGCTAGCGGGGGGAGTACGCAGTATTTT. Translating it yields CATRASGGSTQYF. Together with reference TRBV19 and TRBJ2-3, the CDR3 gives the full variable domain: DGGITQSPKYLFRKEGQNVTLSCEQNLNHDAMYWYRQDPGQGLRLIYYSQIVNDFQKGDIAEGYSVSREKKESFPLTVTSAQKNPTAFYLCATRASGGSTQYFGPGTRLTVL.